This TCR beta chain comes out of a study of OX40 agonist ivuxolimab in advanced cancers. This clone has a single count. What it binds is unknown. Sequencing was performed with immunoSEQ multiplex PCR; in TCRdb, only in-frame clones are kept and a portion is missing. The sample consists of about 34,000 clones, approximately 80% of them appearing once. V was clipped by 5 bases and J by 3 bases, with 8 bases between them. This CDR3 contains 12 residues. Germline V lookup: CDR1 SEHNR, CDR2 FQNEAQ (reference sequence). Points from the study as a whole: With doses of 0.1-3.0 mg/kg, partial responders showed among the lowest clonal expansion.

This chain uses TRBV7-9 with TRBJ2-7; tentatively, D is TRBD1 (6 bases). The TCR sequence derives from an adult with an advanced solid tumor such as melanoma, head and neck, liver or kidney cancer. The sample here was CD4+ or CD8+ T cells sorted from blood, taken in a trial of the OX40 agonist ivuxolimab. The CDR3: CASSPTGYEQYF. The DNA of the CDR3 is TGTGCCAGCAGCCCGACAGGCTACGAGCAGTACTTC.